This T cell receptor (beta chain) was captured by sequencing in a study of PD-L1 blockade in urothelial cancer. Study results and limitations: Durable-benefit patients showed greater tumor-associated blood clone expansion at 3 weeks.

The CDR3 loop spans 15 amino acids. CDR1 and CDR2 (germline): SEHNR, FQNEAQ (reference sequence). J gave up 4 bases and V 5 bases, and 3 bases lay outside the gene matches. The time point is: peripheral blood 6 weeks after treatment start. Some clones are missing from TCRdb's copy, which holds only in-frame ones; the method was immunoSEQ multiplex PCR. Of approximately 47,000 clones in the sample, 70% to 90% are singletons; the top ten hold 8.8%. In regard to this clone: Its antigen is not known.

The receptor was isolated from a man aged 70 or older with urothelial cancer. V usage is TRBV7-9 and J usage is TRBJ2-1; 12 positions agree with TRBD2. The material was PBMCs, obtained around atezolizumab (anti-PD-L1) treatment. The CDR3 bases are TGTGCCAGCAGCGCGGGACTAGCGGGTTACAATGAGCAGTTCTTC. It translates to CASSAGLAGYNEQFF.